This is a list of T cell receptor beta chains from one sample in a study of blood T cell repertoires in COVID-19. This table comes from immunoSEQ multiplex PCR, and its TCRdb copy is limited to in-frame clones, with some not included. The sample lists around 150,000 clones; 84% were seen once. Sample: peripheral blood. The receptors were sampled from a woman aged 80 or older in a cohort sampled during active or convalescent COVID-19. CDR3s include the opening cysteine and the closing phenylalanine or tryptophan. The D gene is left open where the match is weak. Expanded clones get a size class; other rows say once, few or many, or leave the size out.

clone_size	v_call	j_call	d_call	cdr3_nt	cdr3_aa
-	TRBV4-2	TRBJ1-2	-	TGTGCCAGCAGCCAAATACAGGTTTTCACCAACTATGGCTACACCTTC	CASSQIQVFTNYGYTF
-	TRBV5-5	TRBJ2-1	TRBD1	TGTGCCAGCAGCTTTCGGCGTGGGACAGGGCCCTCCTTTAATGAGCAGTTCTTC	CASSFRRGTGPSFNEQFF
-	TRBV19	TRBJ2-5	TRBD2	TGTGCCAGTGCGATGGGTAGCGGGGGGAAAGAGACCCAGTACTTC	CASAMGSGGKETQYF
-	TRBV6-1	TRBJ2-5	TRBD1	TGTGCCAGCAGTGACAGGGGGCTTGGGGAGACCCAGTACTTC	CASSDRGLGETQYF
-	TRBV6-5	TRBJ1-3	-	TGTGCCAGCAGAGACAGATATGGAAACACCATATATTTT	CASRDRYGNTIYF
-	TRBV30	TRBJ1-3	TRBD1	TGTGCCACCGGGACAGGGGGTGGAAACACCATATATTTT	CATGTGGGNTIYF
few	TRBV3-1/TRBV3-2	TRBJ1-1	-	TGTGCCAGCAGCCTGGGAGGGAGGAACACTGAAGCTTTCTTT	CASSLGGRNTEAFF
-	TRBV28	TRBJ1-2	TRBD1	TGTGCCAGCAGTGCCGGGACAGTACTTGATGGCTACACCTTC	CASSAGTVLDGYTF
-	TRBV19	TRBJ1-1	-	TGTGCCAGTATGAAAGGGAAGAGGGCTGGGAACACTGAAGCTTTCTTT	CASMKGKRAGNTEAFF
-	TRBV5-1	TRBJ1-6	TRBD1	TGCGCCAGCAGCGATCAGGGGGCTTCACCCCTCCACTTT	CASSDQGASPLHF
-	TRBV5-5	TRBJ1-6	-	TGTGCCAGCAGCTGGGACAAGTATGCACCCCTCCACTTT	CASSWDKYAPLHF
-	TRBV19	TRBJ1-1	-	TGTGCCAGTAGTATAGAAGGCAGGCGAAACACTGAAGCTTTCTTT	CASSIEGRRNTEAFF
few	TRBV2	TRBJ2-7	-	TGTGCCAGCAGTGAACAGGGCTCCTACGAGCAGTACTTC	CASSEQGSYEQYF
-	TRBV28	TRBJ1-2	TRBD1	TGTGCCAGCAGCCGACCGGGACAGGGCTATGGCTACACCTTC	CASSRPGQGYGYTF
-	TRBV28	TRBJ1-1	-	TGTGCCAGCTCGTACGGGAACACTGAAGCTTTCTTT	CASSYGNTEAFF
-	TRBV7-2	TRBJ2-7	TRBD1	TGTGCCAGCAGACGGACAGGGGATTGGTACGAGCAGTACTTC	CASRRTGDWYEQYF
-	TRBV28	TRBJ1-1	TRBD1	TGTGCCAGCAGCCTAGGGGGCGGGTCGGGCACTGAAGCTTTCTTT	CASSLGGGSGTEAFF
-	TRBV12-3/TRBV12-4	TRBJ1-2	-	TGTGCCAGCTGGATTAGGGGGAACTATGGCTACACCTTC	CASWIRGNYGYTF
-	TRBV2	TRBJ1-2	TRBD1	TGTGCCAGCAGTAAACAGGGGATTGGTGGCTACACCTTC	CASSKQGIGGYTF
-	TRBV18	TRBJ1-1	-	TGTGCCAGCTCACCACGCGGGACGGCTAACACTGAAGCTTTCTTT	CASSPRGTANTEAFF
-	TRBV28	TRBJ2-2	-	TGTGCCAGCAAAAACAGGAACACCGGGGAGCTGTTTTTT	CASKNRNTGELFF
-	TRBV21-1	TRBJ1-5	-	TGTGCCAGCAGCAAAATGGACAGAAACAATCAGCCCCAGCATTTT	CASSKMDRNNQPQHF
-	TRBV28	TRBJ1-2	TRBD1	TGTGCCAGCAGTTTCGCCGGGACAGGGGTCTATGGCTACACCTTC	CASSFAGTGVYGYTF
few	TRBV4-2	TRBJ1-4	TRBD1	TGTGCCAGCAGCCTTTTCGGGCAGGGGGCAACTAATGAAAAACTGTTTTTT	CASSLFGQGATNEKLFF
-	TRBV2	TRBJ2-3	TRBD2	TGTGCCAGCAGTGAACTAGCGGGGGGCCGCACAGATACGCAGTATTTT	CASSELAGGRTDTQYF
-	TRBV2	TRBJ1-6	-	TGTGCCAGCAGGGGTGAGGGGGTTTCACCCCTCCACTTT	CASRGEGVSPLHF
-	TRBV3-1/TRBV3-2	TRBJ2-1	-	TGTGCCAGCAGCCAAGATCCGGGGTTTCTAAATGAGCAGTTCTTC	CASSQDPGFLNEQFF
-	TRBV24-1	TRBJ2-5	TRBD1	TGTGCCACCAGTTCGATTAGGACAGGGAAGGAGACCCAGTACTTC	CATSSIRTGKETQYF
-	TRBV5-1	TRBJ1-2	TRBD1	TGCGCCAGCAGCCCCCGGACAGGGTTCAACTATGGCTACACCTTC	CASSPRTGFNYGYTF
-	TRBV7-9	TRBJ1-4	-	TGTGCCAGCAGCTTATCCTCCAACCTGGGGGCTGAAAAACTGTTTTTT	CASSLSSNLGAEKLFF
-	TRBV7-9	TRBJ1-3	-	TGTGCCAGCAGCACCTCGGACATCATCTCTGGAAACACCATATATTTT	CASSTSDIISGNTIYF
-	TRBV27	TRBJ1-6	TRBD1	TGTGCCAGCAGTTTATTACAGGGGAATTCACCCCTCCACTTT	CASSLLQGNSPLHF
-	TRBV12-3/TRBV12-4	TRBJ2-2	-	TGTGCCAGCAGACTTGTGGGAGGCGGGGAGCTGTTTTTT	CASRLVGGGELFF
-	TRBV18	TRBJ1-2	TRBD1	TGTGCCAGCTCACTCGGACAGGGGGCTGTTGGCTACACCTTC	CASSLGQGAVGYTF
-	TRBV10-3	TRBJ2-1	TRBD1	TGTGCCATCAGTCGGTACCCCGGGACAGGGGTCAATGAGCAGTTCTTC	CAISRYPGTGVNEQFF
-	TRBV7-9	TRBJ2-1	TRBD2	TGTGCCATCAAGACTAGCGGGGTCTATAATGAGCAGTTCTTC	CAIKTSGVYNEQFF
-	TRBV6-1	TRBJ1-4	-	TGTGCCAGCAGTGAATCGCAGGCAACTAATGAAAAACTGTTTTTT	CASSESQATNEKLFF
-	TRBV29-1	TRBJ2-2	TRBD2	TGCAGCGTTGAACGAGCGGGGGGGCGGAGCGGGGAGCTGTTTTTT	CSVERAGGRSGELFF
-	TRBV14	TRBJ1-4	TRBD1	TGTGCCAGCAGCTCCTATCGGACAGGTGAAAAACTGTTTTTT	CASSSYRTGEKLFF
-	TRBV2	TRBJ2-5	TRBD2	TGTGCCAGCAGTCCCGGCCTACTAGCGGGGTTATCAGAGACCCAGTACTTC	CASSPGLLAGLSETQYF
-	TRBV7-9	TRBJ1-1	-	TGTGCCAGCAGCTTTGGCAGCACTGAAGCTTTCTTT	CASSFGSTEAFF
-	TRBV12-3/TRBV12-4	TRBJ1-2	-	TGTGCCAGCAGTTTTGGGGGGGGCTATGGCTACACCTTC	CASSFGGGYGYTF
-	TRBV9	TRBJ1-1	-	TGTGCCAGCAGCCCACGGACAGACTTCAGAAACATGAACACTGAAGCTTTCTTT	CASSPRTDFRNMNTEAFF
-	TRBV18	TRBJ1-1	TRBD1	TGTGCCAGCTCACCGGGACAGTACACTGAAGCTTTCTTT	CASSPGQYTEAFF